Following are 13 T cell receptor beta chains from one sample sequenced in a study of CD8+CD57+ T cells in acquired aplastic anemia. Genomic DNA was employed as the template in profiling TCR beta VDJ and CDR3. MiXCR, applied by TCRdb to the reads, yields one record per CDR3 protein. The sample lists fewer than 250,000 distinct CDR3 sequences, 50% to 55% occurring once. Specimen: sorted CD4+, CD8+, or CD8+CD57+ T cells (not recorded which) from PBMCs. These receptors came from a human donor in good health, serving as a control.

The V and J genes are TRBV5-1 and TRBJ2-3, with D unclear. This CDR3 spans 14 amino acids. The V and J ends lost 9 bases and 0 bases respectively, with 14 bases between them. CDR1 is SGHRS, CDR2 YFSETQ, per germline. CDR3 sequence: CATKMAGSTDTQYF. The CDR3 DNA sequence: TGCGCCACGAAAATGGCAGGTAGCACAGATACGCAGTATTTT.

This clonotype was seen a few times. The junction and the germline gene differ at one end; a read error may be behind it. The gene calls are TRBV5-1 and TRBJ2-7, with 8 bases fitting TRBD2. The CDR3 consists of 13 residues. CDR1 is SGHRS and CDR2 is YFSETQ in the germline V gene. The CDR3, as DNA: TGTGCCAGCAGCTTAGCGGGGACCTACGAGCAGTACTTC. It codes for CASSLAGTYEQYF.

The chain has TRBV7-2 and TRBJ1-1; 10 bases are shared with TRBD1. The V segment lost 4 bases and the J segment 3 bases; nucleotides outside the gene matches: 17. The V gene's germline CDR1 is SGHTA and CDR2 FQGNSA. The CDR3 consists of 19 residues. CDR3 loop: CASSYGQGDRWYGYTEAFF. In DNA, the CDR3 is TGTGCCAGCAGCTATGGACAGGGGGATCGCTGGTACGGGTACACTGAAGCTTTCTTT.

This clonotype was counted many times. This rearrangement joins TRBV7-3 to TRBJ2-7; 8 nucleotides align to TRBD2. The CDR3 is made up of 14 amino acids. Germline CDR1 is SGHTA and CDR2 is FQGTGA. V lost 5 bases, J lost 4 bases, and 7 bases stayed unmatched. The DNA of the CDR3 is TGTGCCAGCAGCCCGTCCGGGGGGGGGTACGAGCAGTACTTC. Its protein is CASSPSGGGYEQYF.

In its sample, this clonotype was seen a few times. CDR3 sequence reads: CASSFGTPTYEQYF. CDR3 bases: TGTGCCAGTAGTTTCGGGACGCCCACCTACGAGCAGTACTTC. The rearrangement uses TRBV19 and TRBJ2-7; the D call may be TRBD1 or TRBD2 (5 bases each). V lost 5 bases and J lost 2, with 13 bases in between. The CDR3 extends over 14 amino acids. Germline V gives CDR1 LNHDA, CDR2 SQIVND (reference sequence).

This clonotype came up many times. The V and J genes are TRBV7-2 and TRBJ1-2, with TRBD1 matching over 9 bases. Germline CDR1 reads SGHTA; CDR2 reads FQGNSA. This CDR3 has 14 residues. V was pared by 5 bases and J by 8 bases, with 9 bases of the junction left unmatched. CDR3 coding DNA: TGTGCCAGCAGCCCCCAGGGACAGGGTGGGGGCTACACCTTC. Encoded protein: CASSPQGQGGGYTF. The full variable domain, with the rest looked up from reference TRBV7-2 and TRBJ1-2, is GAGVSQSPSNKVTEKGKDVELRCDPISGHTALYWYRQSLGQGLEFLIYFQGNSAPDKSGLPSDRFSAERTGGSVSTLTIQRTQQEDSAVYLCASSPQGQGGGYTFGSGTRLTVV.

This clonotype showed up many times. The chain carries TRBV4-1 and TRBJ1-2; TRBD1 aligns across 8 bases. The germline CDR1 and CDR2 sequences are MGHRA and YSYEKL. With 3 bases clipped from V and 4 bases from J, the junction kept 4 bases outside the gene matches. The CDR3 contains 14 residues. Here the CDR3 reads CASSQGTGLYGYTF. The CDR3 nucleotides read TGCGCCAGCAGCCAGGGGACAGGCCTCTATGGCTACACCTTC.

This clonotype was detected only once. The chain has TRBV10-3 and TRBJ2-2; TRBD2 might be the D (7 bases). The V and J ends lost 3 bases and 3 bases respectively, with 29 bases between them. The CDR3 consists of 21 residues. Germline lookup yields CDR1 ENHRY and CDR2 SYGVKD. The CDR3 protein is CAISESEGGGVPSADTGELFF. The CDR3 DNA reads as TGTGCCATCAGTGAATCGGAGGGGGGGGGCGTCCCTTCTGCCGACACCGGGGAGCTGTTTTTT.

In this sample, this clonotype turned up once. This sequence joins TRBV7-3 and TRBJ1-6; 10 bases line up with TRBD1. Losses at the gene ends were 6 bases for V and 13 bases for J; bases not matched to a gene: 12. The CDR3 covers 15 residues. Germline V CDR1 and CDR2: SGHTA, FQGTGA. The CDR3 protein is CASSLARDRGFPLHF. The CDR3 DNA reads as TGTGCCAGCAGTTTAGCCCGGGACAGGGGTTTTCCCCTCCACTTT.

A remark on this clonotype: One base away lies a much larger clone, so this may be a sequencing read error. The chain joins TRBV6-5 to TRBJ2-7, with a possible D match to TRBD2 (5 bases). Germline V gives CDR1 MNHEY, CDR2 SVGAGI. This CDR3 is built from 15 residues. The CDR3 is CASSSHGELNYERYF. CDR3 nucleotides: TGTGCCAGCAGCTCCCACGGGGAACTGAACTACGAGCGGTACTTC.

The chain couples TRBV29-1 to TRBJ2-5; D ambiguous. Trimming left V 1 base short and J 2 bases short, with 8 bases between. Per the germline V gene, CDR1 is SQVTM and CDR2 is ANQGSEA. This CDR3 region has 13 residues. The CDR3 DNA sequence: TGCAGCGTTGAAGCCAGGAGTCAAGAGACCCAGTACTTC. Residues: CSVEARSQETQYF. The whole variable domain, remainder taken from reference TRBV29-1 and TRBJ2-5, is SAVISQKPSRDICQRGTSLTIQCQVDSQVTMMFWYRQQPGQSLTLIATANQGSEATYESGFVIDKFPISRPNLTFSTLTVSNMSPEDSSIYLCSVEARSQETQYFGPGTRLLVL.

The chain employs TRBV6-2 or TRBV6-3 and TRBJ1-1; D not certain. Trimming took 5 bases from V and 5 from J, leaving 12 bases between them. CDR3 length: 13 residues. Germline V gene lookup returns CDR1 MNHEY and CDR2 SVGEGT. The CDR3 nucleotides are TGTGCCAGCAGTGCCCTGCGGGATACTGAAGCTTTCTTT. It is translated as CASSALRDTEAFF.

The CDR3 DNA follows: TGCGCCAGCAGCTTGACGGGGAGCAGCAATCAGCCCCAGCATTTT. It yields the protein CASSLTGSSNQPQHF. The rearrangement links TRBV5-1 to TRBJ1-5, with unresolved D. Deletions cut 1 base from V and 1 base from J, with 9 bases between. Per germline, CDR1 SGHRS and CDR2 YFSETQ. The length of the CDR3 is 15 residues.